This T cell receptor (beta chain) was observed in a study of cytomegalovirus exposure and HLA in healthy donors. About the research overall: A preliminary data release comprised 91 million or so unique TCRs obtained from HLA-typed donors.

CDR1 and CDR2 (germline): MDHEN, SYDVKM. This CDR3 is built from 16 residues. Trimming at V came to 3 bases and at J to 2 bases, leaving 6 bases not matched to a gene. Each of the donors was a healthy bone marrow donor. The PCR used 60 Vbeta and 13 Jbeta primers. The protocol was immunoSEQ multiplex PCR, while the TCRdb copy is restricted to in-frame clones and leaves out a portion. The table has 95,000 to 150,000 clones, 70% to 85% seen once; the top ten hold about 5.8%. This clone was counted once. Its target is unknown. Findings and limits, study-wide: Available immune exposure information covered CMV serostatus only. Overall, approximately 150 TCR beta chains were annotated as cytomegalovirus-associated.

The specimen sequenced was PBMCs. The source of this sequence is a young man in good health and CMV-seropositive. The gene calls are TRBV28 and TRBJ1-2, with TRBD1 matching 10 bases. DNA for the CDR3: TGTGCCAGCAGTTTGACAGGGGGCTTCTTCAACTATGGCTACACCTTC. Its translation is CASSLTGGFFNYGYTF.